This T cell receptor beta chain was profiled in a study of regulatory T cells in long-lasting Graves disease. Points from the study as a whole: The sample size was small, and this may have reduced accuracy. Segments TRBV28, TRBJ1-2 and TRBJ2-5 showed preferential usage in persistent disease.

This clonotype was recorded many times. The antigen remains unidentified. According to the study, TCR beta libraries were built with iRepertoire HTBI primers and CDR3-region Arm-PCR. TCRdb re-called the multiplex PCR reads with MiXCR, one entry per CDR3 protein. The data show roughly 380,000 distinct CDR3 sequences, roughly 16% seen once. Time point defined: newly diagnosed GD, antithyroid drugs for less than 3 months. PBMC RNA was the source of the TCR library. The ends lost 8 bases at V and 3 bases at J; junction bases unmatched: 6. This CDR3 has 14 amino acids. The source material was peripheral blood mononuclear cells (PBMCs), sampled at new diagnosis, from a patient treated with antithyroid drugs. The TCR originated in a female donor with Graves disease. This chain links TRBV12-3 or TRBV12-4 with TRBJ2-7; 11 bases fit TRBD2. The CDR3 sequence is CASSLTSGNYEQYF. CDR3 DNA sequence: TGTGCCAGCTCCCTGACTAGCGGGAACTACGAGCAGTACTTC.